The subject of this entry is one T cell receptor (beta chain). This clonotype was found once. It has no known antigen specificity. The input lacks base qualities; no much larger clone sits a single base away. A single read constitutes weak evidence. This record belongs to a study of T cells in Graves' hyperthyroidism and ophthalmopathy (dated by TCRdb to the late 2010s). A note on the overall study: To identify TCR V-J signatures that set the groups apart, the researchers used a discovery cohort of more than 95 patients, made up of under 50 with Graves' ophthalmopathy and some 58 with stable Graves' hyperthyroidism. Whether ophthalmopathy could be predicted prospectively was tested in an independent validation cohort made up of under 20 hyperthyroidism patients plus 17 patients who later progressed to ophthalmopathy. The roughly 100 discovery patients were divided at random into training and test sets in a 7:3 ratio. According to the paper, TCR Vbeta CDR3 sequencing was carried out on some 130 peripheral blood samples, which came from 40 to 45 ophthalmopathy, around 75 hyperthyroidism and 17 progressor patients. The study also compared thyroid tissue and blood T-cell repertoires from several Graves' hyperthyroidism patients. After sampling, hyperthyroidism patients received methimazole starting at 30 mg daily, and ophthalmopathy patients received high-dose intravenous methylprednisolone. What the work shows at the level of the full study, not this receptor alone: No statistical method was used to fix the sample size in advance, and group allocation was not hidden from the investigators. Most expanded thyroid clonotypes (frequency above 0.001) were also found in blood, which suggests that blood repertoires may mirror thyroid immune responses. In cross-validation, a model built on a 13 V-J signature told ophthalmopathy apart from stable hyperthyroidism with 87.88% sensitivity and approximately 81% specificity, and in testing the same model reached 80%/75%. In validation, progression to ophthalmopathy was predicted by the model with nearly 71% sensitivity and under 85% specificity, a median of around 5.9 months before onset.

The TCR beta CDR3 regions were amplified from the RNA transcripts. The TCR CDR3 was subjected to a first round of RT-PCR using the HTBI primer set and the Qiagen OneStep RT-PCR kit. Libraries were constructed in a second round of multiplex PCR, after which size selection and purification were performed. The libraries were sequenced on an Illumina HiSeq2000 using paired-end 100 bp reads. For the original study's pipeline: SOAPnuke was used to process the raw data, throwing out any read that contained adapters or uncalled bases, had a mean Phred below 15, or lacked an exact constant-primer or identifier match. COPE v1.2.5 was used to merge the high-quality paired reads, and each unique nucleotide sequence was defined as a clonotype. MiTCR v1.1 was used to align clonotypes to the IMGT TRBV, TRBD and TRBJ reference segments. The analysis included only V-J combinations with a frequency above 0.0001, which together covered 99.2% of the repertoires. The TCS score was defined as F50 (clonal expansion) divided by E x V (chaos), with BLOSUM62-based TCRdist calculated between CDR3 peptides within each V-J. Welch's t-statistics and random forest reduced approximately 520 V-J features to about 12, which were used in a naive Bayes classifier (R e1071). The Morisita-Horn index was used to measure how similar the thyroid and blood repertoires were. TCRdb applied fastp at Q25 and MiXCR to the public reads, then kept only in-frame beta chains. CDR3 protein duplicates are merged, each entry listing the most common genes and DNA. These V and J calls originate from TCRdb's pipeline instead of the authors' own analysis. The sample data list about 700,000 distinct CDR3 sequences, and just under 45% of these were observed just once. The ten most abundant clones make up about 7% of the sample.

Exclusion was applied to patients with uncontrolled infections, other autoimmune diseases, pregnancy or lactation. Diagnoses relied on clinical symptoms, serum thyroxine and TRAb, thyroid ultrasound and orbital computed tomography. Total RNA was extracted with Trizol reagent, and quality was checked on an Agilent 2100 Bioanalyzer. The CDR3 starts with the cysteine, ends with the phenylalanine, and has 12 residues. Just CDR3 DNA is preserved here, 36 bases in frame from base 1. The germline ends are 18 bases apart after V is trimmed by 6 bases and J by 18 bases. According to the germline V gene (reference sequence), CDR1 reads WNHNN and CDR2 reads SYGVQD.

What was sequenced was peripheral blood or thyroid tissue (not recorded which). The TCR comes from an adult man with Graves' disease, either hyperthyroidism or ophthalmopathy (not recorded which). The chain links TRBV10-1 with TRBJ1-6; a weak D assignment points to TRBD1 (5 bases agree). This receptor carries the CDR3 CASSGTGLPGHF. The DNA sequence is TGCGCCAGCAGCGGGACGGGGCTACCAGGCCACTTT.